This is a list of T cell receptor beta chains from one sample in a study of T cells in localized non-small cell lung cancer. Sequenced by immunoSEQ multiplex PCR; TCRdb stores in-frame clones only, minus some. The sample carries 2,500 to 3,000 clones, roughly 29% recorded once. Sequencing used lung tumor tissue, obtained before any cancer treatment. These receptors were obtained from a female donor older than 55 with stage I lung adenocarcinoma. The CDR3 runs from the conserved cysteine through the conserved F or W. D genes are given only for firm matches. Where a row states a size, it is once, few, many or the class of an expanded clone; other rows omit it.

NA,NA,TRBJ1-5,TRBV19,TGTGCCAGTAGTATACCAGATAGCAATCAGCCCCAGCATTTT,CASSIPDSNQPQHF
NA,NA,TRBJ2-1,TRBV14,TGTGCCAGCAGCCAAGGTGGTAGTTACAATGAGCAGTTCTTC,CASSQGGSYNEQFF
NA,NA,TRBJ1-1,TRBV29-1,TGCAGCGTCCTAAGGGGGGGAGTGAACACTGAAGCTTTCTTT,CSVLRGGVNTEAFF
TRBD1,NA,TRBJ1-4,TRBV30,TGTGCCTGGCGACAGGGGGCGATTGAAAAACTGTTTTTT,CAWRQGAIEKLFF
NA,few,TRBJ2-7,TRBV29-1,TGCAGCGTTGGACAGGTGGACTCCTACGAGCAGTACTTC,CSVGQVDSYEQYF
TRBD2,few,TRBJ2-1,TRBV11-3,TGTGCCAGCAGCCGGGGACTAGCGGGAGGGAGGACCTACAATGAGCAGTTCTTC,CASSRGLAGGRTYNEQFF
TRBD2,medium-sized,TRBJ2-7,TRBV11-3,TGTGCCAGCAGCTTGGCCTATGGACTAGCGGACTACGAGCAGTACTTC,CASSLAYGLADYEQYF
NA,few,TRBJ1-1,TRBV11-3,TGTGCCAGCAGCTTGGGGGTGGGTGCGTCTGCTGAAGCTTTCTTT,CASSLGVGASAEAFF
TRBD1,NA,TRBJ1-5,TRBV27,TGTGCCAGCAGTTTGGGAGGGGGCTACCAGCCCCAGCATTTT,CASSLGGGYQPQHF
TRBD1,few,TRBJ2-1,TRBV15,TGTGCCACCAGCTTCACCGGGACAGGGTTGAATGAGCAGTTCTTC,CATSFTGTGLNEQFF
NA,few,TRBJ1-2,TRBV11-3,TGTGCCAGCAGCTTGTTCATAGTGGCAGGTGGCTACACCTTC,CASSLFIVAGGYTF
NA,NA,TRBJ1-2,TRBV19,TGTGCCAGTACCCACGACAGGCTCGGCTACACCTTC,CASTHDRLGYTF
NA,few,TRBJ2-7,TRBV4-1,TGCGCCAGCAGCCAAGATCGAGACAGGCGCGACGAGCAGTACTTC,CASSQDRDRRDEQYF
TRBD2,NA,TRBJ2-1,TRBV14,TGTGCCAGCAGCCAAGGTCCGGTAGCGGGGGGCCGAAGGAATGAGCAGTTCTTC,CASSQGPVAGGRRNEQFF
TRBD1,NA,TRBJ2-1,TRBV11-3,TGTGCCAGCAGCTTAGGAGGGACAGGGGATGAGCAGTTCTTC,CASSLGGTGDEQFF
NA,few,TRBJ2-2,TRBV9,TGTGCCAGCAGCCTAATAGCCGGGGACACCGGGGAGCTGTTTTTT,CASSLIAGDTGELFF
NA,NA,TRBJ1-2,TRBV25-1,TGTGCCAGCAGCGGAGGGGATCTGAGCTACACCTTC,CASSGGDLSYTF
NA,few,TRBJ2-7,TRBV2,TGTGCCAGCAGAAATGGGGCTAGCCTAATTTACGAGCAGTACTTC,CASRNGASLIYEQYF
NA,many,TRBJ2-5,TRBV23-1,TGCGCCAGCAGAGTGGGGGGCCAAGAGACCCAGTACTTC,CASRVGGQETQYF
NA,once,TRBJ2-2,TRBV25-1,TGTGCCAGCAGTCCCCGGGAGGGGGCGACCGGGGAGCTGTTTTTT,CASSPREGATGELFF
NA,few,TRBJ2-6,TRBV11-3,TGTGCCAGCAGCCCACCCCCTGGCGGGGCTGGGGCCAACGTCCTGACTTTC,CASSPPPGGAGANVLTF
NA,medium-sized,TRBJ1-6,TRBV11-3,TGTGCCAGCAGCTTAGACACCAATTTCGCCAATTCACCCCTCCACTTT,CASSLDTNFANSPLHF
NA,NA,TRBJ2-7,TRBV23-1,TGCGCCAGCAGTCACCGGCAGGACTCCAACTACGAGCAGTACTTC,CASSHRQDSNYEQYF
NA,few,TRBJ2-3,TRBV6-8,TGTGCCAGCCAGGACAGAGAGATAGATACGCAGTATTTT,CASQDREIDTQYF
NA,few,TRBJ2-5,TRBV18,TGTGCCAGCTCCTTTACCCCCGACGCCCCCCAAGAGACCCAGTACTTC,CASSFTPDAPQETQYF
NA,NA,TRBJ1-1,TRBV11-3,TGTGCCAGCAGCTTAAGTAGGGTTGGGGAGACTGAAGCTTTCTTT,CASSLSRVGETEAFF
NA,NA,TRBJ2-5,TRBV15,TGTGCCACCAGCAGAGGTGGCGGGCGATTACAAGAGACCCAGTACTTC,CATSRGGGRLQETQYF
NA,NA,TRBJ1-1,TRBV11-3,TGTGCCAGCAGCTCGCGGCAGGGGTCCGGGTTTGGGAACACTGAAGCTTTCTTT,CASSSRQGSGFGNTEAFF
NA,NA,TRBJ1-1,TRBV19,TGTGCCAGTAGTATAGCCCGGAAGAACACTGAAGCTTTCTTT,CASSIARKNTEAFF
NA,NA,TRBJ2-7,TRBV29-1,TGCAGCGTTGAAGATCCCGTTCGCTTAAACTACGAGCAGTACTTC,CSVEDPVRLNYEQYF
TRBD1,NA,TRBJ1-3,TRBV5-1,TGCGCCAGCAGCTTGGGATGGGACAGGGAGAGCTCTGGAAACACCATATATTTT,CASSLGWDRESSGNTIYF
NA,NA,TRBJ2-7,TRBV9,TGTGCCAGCAGTGAAGCTCCCTACGAGCAGTACTTC,CASSEAPYEQYF
TRBD1,medium-sized,TRBJ2-7,TRBV9,TGTGCCAGCAGCGCCGGGACAGGGGGAGCCTACGAGCAGTACTTC,CASSAGTGGAYEQYF
NA,large,TRBJ1-4,TRBV11-3,TGTGCCAGCAGCCCGAACGGGGCAACTAATGAAAAACTGTTTTTT,CASSPNGATNEKLFF
NA,medium-sized,TRBJ1-5,TRBV9,TGTGCCAGCAGCGTAGATGGTATTGCCGGGAGTCAGCCCCAGCATTTT,CASSVDGIAGSQPQHF
TRBD1,NA,TRBJ1-2,TRBV18,TGTGCCAGCTCACCACAGGGGGCCGGTCATGGCTACACCTTC,CASSPQGAGHGYTF
NA,few,TRBJ1-4,TRBV19,TGTGCCAGTAGTCAACGGACAGACGGCGCAACTAATGAAAAACTGTTTTTT,CASSQRTDGATNEKLFF
NA,once,TRBJ2-7,TRBV19,TGTGCCAGTAGTGTTCCGGGTTTGTCTTCCGAGCAGTACTTC,CASSVPGLSSEQYF
TRBD1,NA,TRBJ2-4,TRBV11-3,TGTGCCAGCAGCCCATGGACAGGGGGCGCATCCAAAAACATTCAGTACTTC,CASSPWTGGASKNIQYF
NA,NA,TRBJ2-2,TRBV6-8,TGTGCCAGCAGTTACTCGGGGGTGTCCGGGGAGCTGTTTTTT,CASSYSGVSGELFF
NA,few,TRBJ2-7,TRBV9,TGTGCCAGCACCGTGGAGAGCTCCTACGAGCAGTACTTC,CASTVESSYEQYF
NA,NA,TRBJ1-3,TRBV9,TGTGCCAGCAGCGTAGGCGGACGGCTCAATCAAGGAAACACCATATATTTT,CASSVGGRLNQGNTIYF
NA,NA,TRBJ1-1,TRBV5-1,TGCGCCAGCAGCTTGGATGGTGAGAACACTGAAGCTTTCTTT,CASSLDGENTEAFF
NA,few,TRBJ1-5,TRBV11-3,TGTGCCAGCAGCCTCCAGGGGTACAATCAGCCCCAGCATTTT,CASSLQGYNQPQHF
TRBD1,few,TRBJ2-3,TRBV6-8,TGTGCCAGCAGCCCGGGACAGGGGACAGATACGCAGTATTTT,CASSPGQGTDTQYF
NA,few,TRBJ2-3,TRBV9,TGTGCCAGCAGCGTAGACACGACAGATACGCAGTATTTT,CASSVDTTDTQYF
TRBD2,medium-sized,TRBJ2-1,TRBV12-5,TGTGCCAGCGGGGGACCCAATGAGCAGTTCTTC,CASGGPNEQFF
NA,medium-sized,TRBJ1-6,TRBV9,TGTGCCAGCAGCGTGAGGGTCTGGGGTTCACCCCTCCACTTT,CASSVRVWGSPLHF
NA,once,TRBJ1-2,TRBV19,TGTGCCAGTAGTATGGACCCCTTTGATGGCTACACCTTC,CASSMDPFDGYTF
NA,NA,TRBJ1-5,TRBV30,TGTGCCTGGAGTAGTTTGGGAGGGGAGGGCCAGCCCCAGCATTTT,CAWSSLGGEGQPQHF
NA,few,TRBJ2-1,TRBV11-1,TGTGCCAGCAGCTTAGATATTGGCCAGAATGAGCAGTTCTTC,CASSLDIGQNEQFF
NA,NA,TRBJ1-3,TRBV28,TGTGCCAGCAGTTTAAATTCGGTCGGGGGAAACACCATATATTTT,CASSLNSVGGNTIYF
NA,NA,TRBJ1-2,TRBV19,TGTGCCAGTAGTATGTCCCAGGGAGGCTATGGCTACACCTTC,CASSMSQGGYGYTF
NA,NA,TRBJ1-1,TRBV29-1,TGCAGCGTTGTAGCCAGACAGGACAGTGAAGCTTTCTTT,CSVVARQDSEAFF